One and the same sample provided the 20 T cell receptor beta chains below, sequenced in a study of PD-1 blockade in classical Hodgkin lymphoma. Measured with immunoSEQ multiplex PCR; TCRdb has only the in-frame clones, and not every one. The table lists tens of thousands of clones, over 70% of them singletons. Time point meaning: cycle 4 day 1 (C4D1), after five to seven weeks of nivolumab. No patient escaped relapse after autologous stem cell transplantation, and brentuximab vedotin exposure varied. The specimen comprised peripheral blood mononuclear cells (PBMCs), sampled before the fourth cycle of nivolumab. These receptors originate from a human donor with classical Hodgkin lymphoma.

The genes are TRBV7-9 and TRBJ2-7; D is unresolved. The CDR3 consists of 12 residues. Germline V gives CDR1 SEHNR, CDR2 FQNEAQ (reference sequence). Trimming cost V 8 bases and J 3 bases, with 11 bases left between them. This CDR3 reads CASQSRFYEQYF. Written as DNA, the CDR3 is TGTGCCAGCCAGAGTCGGTTCTACGAGCAGTACTTC.

CDR3 residues: CAIRDQITRDPQYF. The CDR3 nucleotides read TGTGCCATCAGGGACCAGATAACTCGGGACCCCCAGTATTTT. The V gene is TRBV10-3, the J gene TRBJ2-3; D assignment may be TRBD1 or TRBD2 (5 bases each). V was pared by 6 bases and J by 12 bases, with 22 bases between. The germline V gene encodes CDR1 ENHRY and CDR2 SYGVKD. The CDR3 loop spans 14 amino acids.

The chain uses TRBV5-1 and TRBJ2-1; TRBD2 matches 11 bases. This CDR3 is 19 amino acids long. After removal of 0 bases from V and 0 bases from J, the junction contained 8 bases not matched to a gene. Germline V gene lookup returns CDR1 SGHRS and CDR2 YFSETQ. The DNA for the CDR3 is TGCGCCAGCAGCTTGGAGGCAGGGGGGACTAGCGGCTCCTACAATGAGCAGTTCTTC. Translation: CASSLEAGGTSGSYNEQFF.

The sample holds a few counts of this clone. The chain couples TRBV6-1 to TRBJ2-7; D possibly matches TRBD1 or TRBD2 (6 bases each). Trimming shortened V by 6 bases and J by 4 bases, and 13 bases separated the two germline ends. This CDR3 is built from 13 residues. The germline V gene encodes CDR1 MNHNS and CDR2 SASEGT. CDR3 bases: TGTGCCAGCAGGATGGAGGGGACATACGAGCAGTACTTC. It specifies CASRMEGTYEQYF.

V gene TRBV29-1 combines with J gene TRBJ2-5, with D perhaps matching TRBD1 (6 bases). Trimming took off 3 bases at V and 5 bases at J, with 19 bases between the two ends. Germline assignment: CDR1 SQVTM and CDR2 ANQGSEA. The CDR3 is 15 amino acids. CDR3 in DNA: TGCAGCGTTGAGCCTACAGGGTACGAGACGGAGACCCAGTACTTC. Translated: CSVEPTGYETETQYF.

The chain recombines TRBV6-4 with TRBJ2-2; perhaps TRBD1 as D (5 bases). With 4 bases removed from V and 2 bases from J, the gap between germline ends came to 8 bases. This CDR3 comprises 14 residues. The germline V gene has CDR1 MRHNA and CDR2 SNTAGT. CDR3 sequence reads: CASSGTFNTGELFF. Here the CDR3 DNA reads TGTGCCAGCAGTGGGACATTTAACACCGGGGAGCTGTTTTTT.

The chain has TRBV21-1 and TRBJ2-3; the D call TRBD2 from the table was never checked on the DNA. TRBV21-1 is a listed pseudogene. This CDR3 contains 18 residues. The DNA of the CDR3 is TGTGCCAGCAGCAAAGCACGGACTACCTCCGTGGGCACAGATACGCAGTATTTT. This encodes CASSKARTTSVGTDTQYF.

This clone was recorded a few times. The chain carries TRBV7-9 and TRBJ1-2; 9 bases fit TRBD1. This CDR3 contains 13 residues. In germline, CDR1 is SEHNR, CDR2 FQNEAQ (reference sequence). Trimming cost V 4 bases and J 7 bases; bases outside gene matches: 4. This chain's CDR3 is CASSSQGAVGYTF. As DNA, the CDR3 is TGTGCCAGCAGCTCACAGGGGGCGGTTGGCTACACCTTC.

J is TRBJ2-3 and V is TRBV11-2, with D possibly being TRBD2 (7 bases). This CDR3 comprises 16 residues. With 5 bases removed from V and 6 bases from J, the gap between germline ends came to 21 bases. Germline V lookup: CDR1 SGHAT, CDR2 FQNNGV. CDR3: CASSPKGRGPGDTQYF. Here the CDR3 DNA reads TGTGCCAGCAGCCCAAAGGGGCGGGGGCCGGGGGATACGCAGTATTTT.

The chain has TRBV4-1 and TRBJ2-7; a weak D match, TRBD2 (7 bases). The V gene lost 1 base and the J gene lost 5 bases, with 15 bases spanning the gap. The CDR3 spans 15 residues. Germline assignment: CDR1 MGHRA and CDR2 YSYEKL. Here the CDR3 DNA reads TGCGCCAGCAGCCAAGTCGGAGGGGGGGGTCACGAGCAGTACTTC. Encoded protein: CASSQVGGGGHEQYF.

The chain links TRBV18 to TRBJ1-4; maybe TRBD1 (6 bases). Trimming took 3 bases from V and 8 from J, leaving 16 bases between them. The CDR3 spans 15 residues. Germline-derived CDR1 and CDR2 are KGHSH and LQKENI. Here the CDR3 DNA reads TGTGCCAGCTCACCGATGGTGGACAGTGGAGAAAAACTGTTTTTT. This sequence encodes CASSPMVDSGEKLFF.

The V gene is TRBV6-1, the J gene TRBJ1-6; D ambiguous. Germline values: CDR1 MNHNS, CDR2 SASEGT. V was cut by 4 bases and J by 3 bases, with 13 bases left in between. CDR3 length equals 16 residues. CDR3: CASSGSRAFYNSPLHF. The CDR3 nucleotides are TGTGCCAGCAGTGGTTCAAGGGCCTTCTATAATTCACCCCTCCACTTT.

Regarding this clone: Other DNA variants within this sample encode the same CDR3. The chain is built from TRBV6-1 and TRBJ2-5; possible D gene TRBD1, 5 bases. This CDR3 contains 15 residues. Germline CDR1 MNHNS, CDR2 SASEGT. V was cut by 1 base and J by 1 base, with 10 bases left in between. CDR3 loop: CASSEGWGIQETQYF. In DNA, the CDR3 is TGTGCCAGCAGTGAAGGTTGGGGCATCCAAGAGACCCAGTACTTC.

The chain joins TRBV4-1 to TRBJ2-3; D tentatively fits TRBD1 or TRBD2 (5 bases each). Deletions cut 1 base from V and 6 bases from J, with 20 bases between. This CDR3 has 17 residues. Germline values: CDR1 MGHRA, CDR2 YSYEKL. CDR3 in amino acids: CASSQANRDLRVDTQYF. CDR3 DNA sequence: TGCGCCAGCAGCCAAGCCAACCGGGACCTCCGGGTGGATACGCAGTATTTT.

The CDR3 protein is CASRGTISRGELFF. Written as DNA, the CDR3 is TGTGCCAGCAGGGGGACCATCAGCAGGGGGGAGCTGTTTTTT. The rearrangement uses TRBV6-1 and TRBJ2-2; D might be TRBD1 or TRBD2, each matching 5 bases. CDR1 and CDR2 (germline): MNHNS, SASEGT. CDR3 length: 14 residues. Trimming removed 6 bases from V and 8 bases from J, with 16 bases in between.

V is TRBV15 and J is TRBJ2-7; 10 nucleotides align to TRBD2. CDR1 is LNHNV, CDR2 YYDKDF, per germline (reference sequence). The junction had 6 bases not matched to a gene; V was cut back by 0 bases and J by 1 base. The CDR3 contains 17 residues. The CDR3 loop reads CATSREGLAGGSYEQYF. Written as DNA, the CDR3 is TGTGCCACCAGCAGAGAAGGATTAGCGGGGGGATCCTACGAGCAGTACTTC.

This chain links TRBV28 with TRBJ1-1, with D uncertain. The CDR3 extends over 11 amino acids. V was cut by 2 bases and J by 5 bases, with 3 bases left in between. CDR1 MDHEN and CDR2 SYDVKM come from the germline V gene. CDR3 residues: CASSLGTEAFF. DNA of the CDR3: TGTGCCAGCAGTTTAGGGACTGAAGCTTTCTTT.

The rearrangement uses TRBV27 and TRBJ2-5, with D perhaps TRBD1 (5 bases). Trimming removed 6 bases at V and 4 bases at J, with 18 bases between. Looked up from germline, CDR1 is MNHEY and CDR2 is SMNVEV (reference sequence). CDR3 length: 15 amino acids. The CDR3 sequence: CASSPKGHFLETQYF. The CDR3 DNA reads TGTGCCAGCAGCCCAAAAGGACACTTCTTAGAGACCCAGTACTTC.

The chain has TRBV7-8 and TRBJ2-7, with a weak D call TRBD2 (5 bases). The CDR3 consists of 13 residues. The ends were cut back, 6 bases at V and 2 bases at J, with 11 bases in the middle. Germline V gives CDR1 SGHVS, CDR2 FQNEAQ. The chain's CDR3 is CASSGGGPYEQYF. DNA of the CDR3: TGTGCCAGCAGTGGCGGAGGCCCCTACGAGCAGTACTTC.

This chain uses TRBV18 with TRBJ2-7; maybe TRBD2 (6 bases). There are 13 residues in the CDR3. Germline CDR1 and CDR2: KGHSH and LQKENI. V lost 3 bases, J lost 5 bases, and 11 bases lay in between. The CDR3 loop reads CASSPSGGDEQYF. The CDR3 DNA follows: TGTGCCAGCTCACCGAGTGGAGGGGACGAGCAGTACTTC.